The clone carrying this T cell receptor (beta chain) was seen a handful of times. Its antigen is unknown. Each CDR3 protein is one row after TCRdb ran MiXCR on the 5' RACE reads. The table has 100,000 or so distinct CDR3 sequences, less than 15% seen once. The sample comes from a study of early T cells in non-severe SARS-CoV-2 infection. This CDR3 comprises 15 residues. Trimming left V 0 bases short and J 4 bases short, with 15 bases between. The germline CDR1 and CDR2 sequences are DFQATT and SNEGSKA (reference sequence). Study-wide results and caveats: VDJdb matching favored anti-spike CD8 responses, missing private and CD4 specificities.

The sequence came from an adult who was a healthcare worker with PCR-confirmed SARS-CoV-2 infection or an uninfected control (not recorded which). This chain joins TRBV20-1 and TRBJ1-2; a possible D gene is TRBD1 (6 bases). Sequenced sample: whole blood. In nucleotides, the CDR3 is TGCAGTGCTAGAGATCCACGGGGGCAGGGCTATGGCTACACCTTC. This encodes CSARDPRGQGYGYTF.